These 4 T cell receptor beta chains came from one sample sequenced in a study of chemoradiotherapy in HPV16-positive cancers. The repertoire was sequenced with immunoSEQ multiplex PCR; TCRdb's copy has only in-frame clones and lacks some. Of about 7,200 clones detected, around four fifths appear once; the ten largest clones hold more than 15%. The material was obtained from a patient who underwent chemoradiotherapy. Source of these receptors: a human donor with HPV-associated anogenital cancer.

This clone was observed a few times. The CDR3 coding sequence is TGTGCCAGCAGACACCATCAGGGGAGAAAGTCCTACGAGCAGTACTTC. It encodes CASRHHQGRKSYEQYF. The rearrangement links TRBV28 to TRBJ2-7, with a tentative D call TRBD1 (6 bases). CDR3 length: 16 residues. Trimming shortened V by 6 bases and J by 1 base, and 19 bases separated the two germline ends. Looked up from germline, CDR1 is MDHEN and CDR2 is SYDVKM.

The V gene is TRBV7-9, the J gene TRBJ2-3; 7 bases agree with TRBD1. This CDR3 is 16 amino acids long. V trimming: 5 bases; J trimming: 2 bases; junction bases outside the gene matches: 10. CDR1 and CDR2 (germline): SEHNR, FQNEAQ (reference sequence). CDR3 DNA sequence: TGTGCCAGCAGCACCTGGGACAGAACTTACACAGATACGCAGTATTTT. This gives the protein CASSTWDRTYTDTQYF. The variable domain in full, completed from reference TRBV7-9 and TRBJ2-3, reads DTGVSQNPRHKITKRGQNVTFRCDPISEHNRLYWYRQTLGQGPEFLTYFQNEAQLEKSRLLSDRFSAERPKGSFSTLEIQRTEQGDSAMYLCASSTWDRTYTDTQYFGPGTRLTVL.

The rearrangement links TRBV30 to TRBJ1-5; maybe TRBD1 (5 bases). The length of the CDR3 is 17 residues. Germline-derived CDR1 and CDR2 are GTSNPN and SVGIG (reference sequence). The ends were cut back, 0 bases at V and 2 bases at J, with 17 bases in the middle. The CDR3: CAWSVYQGRGGNQPQHF. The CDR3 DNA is TGTGCCTGGAGTGTTTACCAGGGTAGGGGAGGCAATCAGCCCCAGCATTTT.

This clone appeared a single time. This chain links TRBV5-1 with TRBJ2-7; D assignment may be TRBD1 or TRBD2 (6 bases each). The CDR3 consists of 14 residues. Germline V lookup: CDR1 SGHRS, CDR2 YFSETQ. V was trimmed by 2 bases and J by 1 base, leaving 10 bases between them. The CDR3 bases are TGCGCCAGCAGCTTTTCGGGGGCATCCTACGAGCAGTACTTC. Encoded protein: CASSFSGASYEQYF. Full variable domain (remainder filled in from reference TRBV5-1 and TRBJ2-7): KAGVTQTPRYLIKTRGQQVTLSCSPISGHRSVSWYQQTPGQGLQFLFEYFSETQRNKGNFPGRFSGRQFSNSRSEMNVSTLELGDSALYLCASSFSGASYEQYFGPGTRLTVT.